A selection of T cell receptor beta chains follows, all from one sample in a study of early T cells in non-severe SARS-CoV-2 infection. TCRdb re-derived calls from the 5' RACE reads in MiXCR, one entry per CDR3 protein. This table holds under 85,000 distinct CDR3 sequences, approximately 12% found once. The sequenced sample consisted of whole blood. Source of these receptors: an adult who was a healthcare worker with PCR-confirmed SARS-CoV-2 infection or an uninfected control (not recorded which). Each CDR3 is given with its conserved first and last residue. Fields, in order: D gene, V gene, clone size, J gene, CDR3 protein, CDR3 DNA. A D gene is named only where the DNA matches it firmly. The size field is filled for only some rows; it gives once, few, many or a size class.

d_gene: TRBD1; v_gene: TRBV5-1; abundance: many; j_gene: TRBJ2-5; CDR3aa: CASSTGQGQETQYF; CDR3nt: TGCGCCAGCAGCACGGGACAGGGACAAGAGACCCAGTACTTC
d_gene: .; v_gene: TRBV30; abundance: many; j_gene: TRBJ1-5; CDR3aa: CAWSRGAPSNQPQHF; CDR3nt: TGTGCCTGGAGTCGCGGGGCTCCTAGCAATCAGCCCCAGCATTTT
d_gene: .; v_gene: TRBV20-1; abundance: .; j_gene: TRBJ2-2; CDR3aa: CSARVEAGELFF; CDR3nt: TGCAGTGCTAGAGTAGAGGCCGGGGAGCTGTTTTTT
d_gene: .; v_gene: TRBV2; abundance: many; j_gene: TRBJ2-1; CDR3aa: CASEPGRSYNEQFF; CDR3nt: TGTGCCAGCGAACCGGGACGGTCCTACAATGAGCAGTTCTTC
d_gene: TRBD1; v_gene: TRBV10-3; abundance: once; j_gene: TRBJ2-7; CDR3aa: CAIRTGEAYEQYF; CDR3nt: TGTGCCATCAGGACAGGGGAAGCCTACGAGCAGTACTTC
d_gene: .; v_gene: TRBV6-2/TRBV6-3; abundance: many; j_gene: TRBJ2-5; CDR3aa: CASSYYARETQYF; CDR3nt: TGTGCCAGCAGTTACTACGCGCGGGAGACCCAGTACTTC
d_gene: TRBD1; v_gene: TRBV7-2; abundance: .; j_gene: TRBJ1-4; CDR3aa: CASSRRTGKLFF; CDR3nt: TGTGCCAGCAGCCGACGGACAGGCAAACTGTTTTTT
d_gene: .; v_gene: TRBV5-1; abundance: .; j_gene: TRBJ2-4; CDR3aa: CASSLEWTTVVNIQYF; CDR3nt: TGCGCCAGCAGCTTGGAGTGGACAACCGTCGTAAACATTCAGTACTTC
d_gene: .; v_gene: TRBV2; abundance: few; j_gene: TRBJ2-7; CDR3aa: CATEGRQYEQYF; CDR3nt: TGTGCCACCGAAGGAAGACAGTACGAGCAGTACTTC
d_gene: TRBD2; v_gene: TRBV7-9; abundance: many; j_gene: TRBJ2-1; CDR3aa: CASSLPGLAGSRVFF; CDR3nt: TGTGCCAGCAGTTTGCCGGGACTAGCGGGGTCACGGGTGTTCTTC
d_gene: TRBD2; v_gene: TRBV4-3; abundance: .; j_gene: TRBJ2-7; CDR3aa: CASSQSARGVSYEQYF; CDR3nt: TGCGCCAGCAGCCAAAGTGCTCGGGGGGTCTCCTACGAGCAGTACTTC
d_gene: TRBD1; v_gene: TRBV12-3/TRBV12-4; abundance: few; j_gene: TRBJ2-7; CDR3aa: CASATGASYEQYF; CDR3nt: TGTGCCAGCGCTACAGGGGCCTCCTACGAGCAGTACTTC
d_gene: .; v_gene: TRBV4-1; abundance: .; j_gene: TRBJ1-2; CDR3aa: CASSDRMSNYGYTF; CDR3nt: TGCGCCAGCTCGGACAGAATGTCTAACTATGGCTACACCTTC
d_gene: TRBD2; v_gene: TRBV7-2; abundance: .; j_gene: TRBJ2-5; CDR3aa: CASTGRTLAGVGRETQYF; CDR3nt: TGTGCCAGCACGGGGCGTACGCTAGCGGGAGTAGGTCGAGAGACCCAGTACTTC
d_gene: .; v_gene: TRBV13; abundance: .; j_gene: TRBJ2-5; CDR3aa: CASRRLGEETQYF; CDR3nt: TGTGCCAGCAGAAGACTAGGAGAAGAGACCCAGTACTTC
d_gene: .; v_gene: TRBV6-2/TRBV6-3; abundance: once; j_gene: TRBJ2-7; CDR3aa: CASSYWDSPYEQYF; CDR3nt: TGTGCCAGCAGTTACTGGGACTCGCCCTACGAGCAGTACTTC
d_gene: TRBD1; v_gene: TRBV7-9; abundance: many; j_gene: TRBJ2-7; CDR3aa: CASSFPGRGREQYF; CDR3nt: TGTGCCAGCAGCTTTCCTGGCAGGGGGCGCGAGCAGTACTTC
d_gene: TRBD2; v_gene: TRBV6-2/TRBV6-3; abundance: few; j_gene: TRBJ2-4; CDR3aa: CASSLTSGGANIQYF; CDR3nt: TGTGCCAGCAGCCTGACTAGCGGGGGGGCGAACATTCAGTACTTC
d_gene: TRBD1; v_gene: TRBV4-1; abundance: .; j_gene: TRBJ2-1; CDR3aa: CASSQQQGARYNEQFF; CDR3nt: TGCGCCAGCAGCCAACAACAGGGGGCGCGGTACAATGAGCAGTTCTTC
d_gene: .; v_gene: TRBV7-8; abundance: .; j_gene: TRBJ2-7; CDR3aa: CASRPARDHHEQYF; CDR3nt: TGTGCCAGCAGGCCCGCCCGGGATCACCACGAGCAGTACTTC
d_gene: .; v_gene: TRBV10-3; abundance: few; j_gene: TRBJ1-1; CDR3aa: CAISEKAGRIEAFF; CDR3nt: TGTGCCATCAGTGAGAAAGCGGGGAGGATAGAGGCTTTCTTT
d_gene: .; v_gene: TRBV6-5; abundance: many; j_gene: TRBJ2-1; CDR3aa: CASSYLTPSYNEQFF; CDR3nt: TGTGCCAGCAGTTACCTCACTCCTTCCTACAATGAGCAGTTCTTC
d_gene: .; v_gene: TRBV7-6; abundance: many; j_gene: TRBJ2-7; CDR3aa: CASSLDTGVGEQYF; CDR3nt: TGTGCCAGCAGCTTAGATACGGGGGTAGGTGAGCAGTACTTC
d_gene: .; v_gene: TRBV3-1; abundance: .; j_gene: TRBJ2-2; CDR3aa: CASSQRRATNTGELFF; CDR3nt: TGTGCCAGCAGCCAACGGCGGGCGACGAACACCGGGGAGCTGTTTTTT
d_gene: TRBD1; v_gene: TRBV7-6; abundance: .; j_gene: TRBJ1-5; CDR3aa: CASSLGGRTGVNQPQHF; CDR3nt: TGTGCCAGCAGCTTAGGAGGGCGAACAGGGGTCAATCAGCCCCAGCATTTT
d_gene: .; v_gene: TRBV27; abundance: many; j_gene: TRBJ1-5; CDR3aa: CASSPKGQNSNQPQHF; CDR3nt: TGTGCCAGCAGTCCAAAGGGACAAAATAGCAATCAGCCCCAGCATTTT
d_gene: .; v_gene: TRBV28; abundance: many; j_gene: TRBJ1-2; CDR3aa: CASSLAGYGYTF; CDR3nt: TGTGCCAGCAGTTTGGCGGGCTATGGCTACACCTTC
d_gene: .; v_gene: TRBV20-1; abundance: few; j_gene: TRBJ1-1; CDR3aa: CSATSTTNTEAFF; CDR3nt: TGCAGTGCTACTTCAACTACGAACACTGAAGCTTTCTTT
d_gene: TRBD2; v_gene: TRBV4-1; abundance: many; j_gene: TRBJ2-1; CDR3aa: CASSQGASGRTYEQFF; CDR3nt: TGCGCCAGCAGCCAAGGCGCTAGCGGGAGGACTTATGAGCAGTTCTTC
d_gene: TRBD1; v_gene: TRBV7-2; abundance: many; j_gene: TRBJ1-4; CDR3aa: CASSLATGGLNEKLFF; CDR3nt: TGTGCCAGCAGCTTAGCGACAGGGGGCCTTAATGAAAAACTGTTTTTT
d_gene: .; v_gene: TRBV14; abundance: many; j_gene: TRBJ2-5; CDR3aa: CASSQGGTQYF; CDR3nt: TGTGCCAGCAGCCAGGGCGGGACCCAGTACTTC
d_gene: .; v_gene: TRBV3-1; abundance: few; j_gene: TRBJ2-3; CDR3aa: CASSQATSMDTQYF; CDR3nt: TGTGCCAGCAGCCAAGCCACAAGCATGGATACGCAGTATTTT
d_gene: TRBD2; v_gene: TRBV20-1; abundance: many; j_gene: TRBJ2-5; CDR3aa: CSAFSGEVLKQYF; CDR3nt: TGCAGTGCATTTAGCGGGGAAGTCCTGAAACAGTACTTC
d_gene: .; v_gene: TRBV5-5; abundance: few; j_gene: TRBJ2-1; CDR3aa: CASRYYRIRSYNEQFF; CDR3nt: TGTGCCAGCAGATACTACAGGATTCGGTCCTACAATGAGCAGTTCTTC
d_gene: .; v_gene: TRBV7-2; abundance: few; j_gene: TRBJ2-5; CDR3aa: CASTYLSEWETQYF; CDR3nt: TGTGCCAGCACCTACCTGTCCGAGTGGGAGACCCAGTACTTC
d_gene: .; v_gene: TRBV20-1; abundance: many; j_gene: TRBJ2-3; CDR3aa: CSASPTSGTDTQYF; CDR3nt: TGCAGTGCTAGTCCCACTAGTGGCACAGATACGCAGTATTTT
d_gene: .; v_gene: TRBV20-1; abundance: .; j_gene: TRBJ2-1; CDR3aa: CSARARQGSNSYNEQFF; CDR3nt: TGCAGTGCTAGAGCGCGGCAGGGCAGTAACTCCTACAATGAGCAGTTCTTC